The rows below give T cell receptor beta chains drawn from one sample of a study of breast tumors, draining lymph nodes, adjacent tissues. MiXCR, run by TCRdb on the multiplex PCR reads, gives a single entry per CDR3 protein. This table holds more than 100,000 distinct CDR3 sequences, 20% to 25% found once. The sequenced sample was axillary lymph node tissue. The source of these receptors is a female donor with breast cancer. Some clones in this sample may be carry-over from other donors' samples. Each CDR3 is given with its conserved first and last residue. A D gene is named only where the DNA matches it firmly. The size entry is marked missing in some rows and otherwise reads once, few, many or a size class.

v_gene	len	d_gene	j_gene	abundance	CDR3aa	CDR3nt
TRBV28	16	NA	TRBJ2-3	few	CASSLPRGAGTDTQYF	TGTGCCAGCAGTCTTCCTAGGGGAGCCGGCACAGATACGCAGTATTTT
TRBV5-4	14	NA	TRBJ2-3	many	CASSLVGKPDTQYF	TGTGCCAGCAGCTTGGTGGGGAAACCAGATACGCAGTATTTT
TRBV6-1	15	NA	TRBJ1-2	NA	CASKVSGTRNYGYTF	TGTGCCAGCAAAGTCTCCGGGACACGTAACTATGGCTACACCTTC
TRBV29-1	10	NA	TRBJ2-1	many	CSVVGGEQFF	TGCAGCGTTGTAGGAGGCGAGCAGTTCTTC
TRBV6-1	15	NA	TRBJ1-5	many	CASSEVGGSWQPQHF	TGTGCCAGCAGTGAAGTGGGAGGCTCCTGGCAGCCCCAGCATTTT
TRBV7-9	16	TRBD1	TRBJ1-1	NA	CASSLRGPNRNTEAFF	TGTGCCAGCAGCTTGAGGGGGCCTAATAGGAACACTGAAGCTTTCTTT
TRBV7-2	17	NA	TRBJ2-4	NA	CASSLVARGSNRTIQYF	TGTGCCAGCAGCTTAGTGGCGAGAGGGTCGAATAGGACCATTCAGTACTTC
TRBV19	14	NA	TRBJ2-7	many	CASSGQGSSYEQYF	TGTGCCAGTTCCGGGCAGGGTAGCTCCTACGAGCAGTACTTC
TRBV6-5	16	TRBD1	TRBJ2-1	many	CASSPGQRKSYNEQFF	TGTGCCAGCAGTCCGGGACAGAGAAAGTCCTACAATGAGCAGTTCTTC
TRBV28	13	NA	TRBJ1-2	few	CASSSATAYGYTF	TGTGCCAGCAGTTCCGCGACTGCATATGGCTACACCTTC
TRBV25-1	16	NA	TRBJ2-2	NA	CASSDPRAGNTGELSF	TGTGCCAGCAGTGATCCCAGGGCCGGGAACACCGGGGAGCTGTCTTTT
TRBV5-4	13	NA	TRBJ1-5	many	CASSRGSNQPQHF	TGTGCCAGCTCCCGGGGGAGCAATCAGCCCCAGCATTTT
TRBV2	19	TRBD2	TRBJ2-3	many	CASSGLPASGRGRTDTQYF	TGTGCCAGCAGTGGACTCCCGGCTAGCGGGAGGGGTAGGACAGATACGCAGTATTTT
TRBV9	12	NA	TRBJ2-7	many	CASSPNLYEQYF	TGTGCCAGCAGCCCCAACCTCTACGAGCAGTACTTC
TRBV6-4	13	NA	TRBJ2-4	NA	CASSDGQGNIQYF	TGTGCCAGCAGTGACGGGCAGGGAAACATTCAGTACTTC
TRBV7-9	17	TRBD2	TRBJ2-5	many	CASSLALTGGPWETQYF	TGTGCCAGCAGCTTAGCGCTTACGGGAGGGCCATGGGAGACCCAGTACTTC
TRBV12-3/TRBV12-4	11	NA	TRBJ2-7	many	CASSFRYEQYF	TGTGCCAGCAGTTTTAGGTACGAGCAGTACTTC
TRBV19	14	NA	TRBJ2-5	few	CASSIKAGAETQYF	TGTGCCAGTAGTATAAAGGCAGGGGCAGAGACCCAGTACTTC
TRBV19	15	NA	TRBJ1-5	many	CASSTQSGVRQPQHF	TGTGCCAGTAGTACCCAGTCAGGGGTCCGTCAGCCCCAGCATTTT
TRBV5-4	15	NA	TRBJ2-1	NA	CASSPPGGLISEQFF	TGTGCCAGCAGCCCCCCTGGGGGCCTTATTAGTGAGCAGTTCTTC
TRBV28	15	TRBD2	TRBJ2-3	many	CASSGGTSGRAAQYF	TGTGCCAGCAGTGGGGGGACTAGCGGGAGGGCCGCGCAGTATTTT
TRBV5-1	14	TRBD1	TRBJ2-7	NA	CASSAEDRPGEQYF	TGCGCCAGCAGCGCCGAGGACAGGCCAGGAGAGCAGTACTTC
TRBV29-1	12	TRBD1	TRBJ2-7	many	CSVRQGSYEQYF	TGCAGCGTCCGACAGGGCAGCTACGAGCAGTACTTC
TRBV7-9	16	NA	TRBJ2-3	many	CASSSLEAGRTDTQYF	TGTGCCAGCAGCTCCCTGGAGGCGGGACGCACAGATACGCAGTATTTT
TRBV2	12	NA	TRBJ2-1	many	CASSGDLNEQFF	TGTGCCAGCAGCGGGGACCTGAATGAGCAGTTCTTC
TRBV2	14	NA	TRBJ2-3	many	CASSVSAGQDTQYF	TGTGCCAGCAGTGTTTCGGCCGGACAAGATACGCAGTATTTT
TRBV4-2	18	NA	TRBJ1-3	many	CASSQDRGQRISGNTIYF	TGTGCCAGCAGCCAAGATCGGGGTCAGCGAATTTCTGGAAACACCATATATTTT
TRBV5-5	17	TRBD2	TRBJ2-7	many	CASSLRPTKTSGYEQYF	TGTGCCAGCAGCTTGAGGCCTACCAAGACTAGCGGTTACGAGCAGTACTTC
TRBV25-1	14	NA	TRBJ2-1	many	CASSEYNPANEQFF	TGTGCCAGCAGTGAATATAACCCAGCAAATGAGCAGTTCTTC
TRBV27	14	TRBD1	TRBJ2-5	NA	CASSFRGLQETQYF	TGTGCCAGCAGCTTTAGGGGGCTGCAAGAGACCCAGTACTTC
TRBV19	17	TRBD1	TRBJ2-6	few	CASRDRGRNSGANVLTF	TGTGCCAGTAGGGACAGGGGGCGGAACTCTGGGGCCAACGTCCTGACTTTC
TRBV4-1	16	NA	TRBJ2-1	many	CASSQDWGAGNNEQFF	TGCGCCAGCAGCCAAGATTGGGGGGCAGGGAACAATGAGCAGTTCTTC
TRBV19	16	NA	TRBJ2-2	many	CASSPLYGSQTGELFF	TGTGCCAGTAGCCCCCTGTATGGGAGTCAAACCGGGGAGCTGTTTTTT
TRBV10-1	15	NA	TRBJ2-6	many	CASSPSGSGANVLTF	TGCGCCAGCAGTCCCTCGGGGTCTGGGGCCAACGTCCTGACTTTC
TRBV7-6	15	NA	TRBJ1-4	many	CASSFQPSTNEKLFF	TGTGCCAGCAGCTTCCAGCCTTCAACTAATGAAAAACTGTTTTTT
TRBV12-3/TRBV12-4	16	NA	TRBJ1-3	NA	CASSFGGADYGNTIYF	TGTGCCAGCAGTTTTGGGGGGGCTGACTATGGAAACACCATATATTTT
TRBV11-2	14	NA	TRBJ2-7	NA	CASSHLPGSYEQYF	TGTGCCAGCAGCCACCTACCGGGCTCCTACGAGCAGTACTTC
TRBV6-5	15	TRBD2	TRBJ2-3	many	CASMASGRFTDTQYF	TGTGCCAGCATGGCTAGCGGGAGATTCACAGATACGCAGTATTTT
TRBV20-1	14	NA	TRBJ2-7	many	CSAPRGRAPYEQYF	TGCAGTGCTCCGCGGGGAAGGGCCCCCTACGAGCAGTACTTC
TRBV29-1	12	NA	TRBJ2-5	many	CSVEVQQETQYF	TGCAGCGTTGAGGTACAGCAAGAGACCCAGTACTTC
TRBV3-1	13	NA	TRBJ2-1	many	CASSQGGRAGKFF	TGTGCCAGCAGCCAAGGTGGGCGGGCCGGGAAGTTCTTC
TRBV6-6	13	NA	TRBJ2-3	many	CASSSRPRDTQYF	TGTGCCAGCAGTTCGCGACCTCGAGATACGCAGTATTTT
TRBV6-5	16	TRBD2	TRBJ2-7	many	CASSSPDIAGYGEQYF	TGTGCCAGCAGTTCCCCCGACATAGCGGGCTACGGAGAGCAGTACTTC
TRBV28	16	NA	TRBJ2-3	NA	CASSYKQRTATDTQYF	TGTGCCAGCAGTTACAAGCAGAGGACAGCCACAGATACGCAGTATTTT
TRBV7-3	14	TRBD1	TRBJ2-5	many	CASSPGGGQETQYF	TGTGCCAGCAGTCCAGGGGGCGGTCAAGAGACCCAGTACTTC
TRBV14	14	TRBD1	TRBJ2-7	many	CASRLGQGSYEQYF	TGTGCCAGCAGACTGGGACAGGGCTCCTACGAGCAGTACTTC
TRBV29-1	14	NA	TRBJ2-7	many	CSVAGTRSSYEQYF	TGCAGCGTCGCCGGGACGAGGAGCTCCTACGAGCAGTACTTC
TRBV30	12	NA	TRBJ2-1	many	CAWSVGESEQFF	TGTGCCTGGAGTGTAGGGGAGAGTGAGCAGTTCTTC